The rows below give T cell receptor beta chains drawn from one sample of a study of immune heterogeneity within non-small cell lung tumors. One entry per CDR3 protein, called by TCRdb with MiXCR from the multiplex PCR reads. The table shows about 2,600 distinct CDR3 sequences, with about 27% occurring only once. Sequenced input: lung tumor tissue. These receptors were obtained from a man in his forties or fifties with non-small cell lung cancer. Each CDR3 is given with its conserved first and last residue. The D gene is left open where the match is weak. The size field is filled for only some rows; it gives once, few, many or a size class.

cdr3_length	d_call	j_call	clone_size	v_call	cdr3_aa	cdr3_nt
14	TRBD1	TRBJ1-1	many	TRBV7-9	CASARGTGIIEAFF	TGTGCCAGCGCCCGGGGGACAGGGATCATTGAAGCTTTCTTT
13	-	TRBJ2-7	-	TRBV6-6	CASSYSGSYEQYF	TGTGCCAGCAGTTACTCCGGATCCTACGAGCAGTACTTC
15	-	TRBJ1-4	many	TRBV7-9	CASSLEGQNNEKLFF	TGTGCCAGCAGCTTAGAGGGCCAGAATAATGAAAAACTGTTTTTT
16	-	TRBJ2-7	medium-sized	TRBV6-2/TRBV6-3	CASSTLLLATHYEQYF	TGTGCCAGCAGTACCCTCCTCCTAGCGACCCACTACGAGCAGTACTTC
12	-	TRBJ2-3	-	TRBV12-3/TRBV12-4	CASSPGTDTQYF	TGTGCCAGCAGTCCGGGCACAGATACGCAGTATTTT
13	-	TRBJ2-1	medium-sized	TRBV5-5	CASSFFGDNEQFF	TGTGCCAGCAGCTTCTTCGGAGACAATGAGCAGTTCTTC
15	TRBD1	TRBJ2-1	-	TRBV24-1	CATSGSGQGADEQFF	TGTGCCACCAGTGGTTCAGGACAGGGCGCGGATGAGCAGTTCTTC
14	-	TRBJ1-2	medium-sized	TRBV28	CASRLSGGWDGYTF	TGTGCCAGCCGCCTCTCTGGGGGCTGGGATGGCTACACCTTC
16	TRBD2	TRBJ2-2	-	TRBV27	CASRYSSGTNTGELFF	TGTGCCAGCAGGTACTCTAGCGGTACGAACACCGGGGAGCTGTTTTTT
14	TRBD1	TRBJ2-7	few	TRBV3-1	CASSPLRTGSKQYF	TGTGCCAGCAGCCCCCTACGGACAGGGAGTAAGCAGTACTTC
12	-	TRBJ1-1	medium-sized	TRBV20-1	CSACDVNTEAFF	TGCAGTGCTTGTGATGTGAACACTGAAGCTTTCTTT
13	-	TRBJ1-3	-	TRBV7-2	CATSLAFVNTIYF	TGTGCCACCAGCTTGGCCTTTGTAAACACCATATATTTT
16	-	TRBJ2-1	medium-sized	TRBV3-1	CASSKTGTASYNEQFF	TGTGCCAGCAGCAAAACCGGGACTGCCTCCTACAATGAGCAGTTCTTC
18	TRBD2	TRBJ2-3	-	TRBV5-1	CASSFGLAGGVSTDTQYF	TGCGCCAGCAGCTTCGGGCTAGCGGGAGGAGTGAGCACAGATACGCAGTATTTT
14	TRBD2	TRBJ2-3	medium-sized	TRBV27	CASSLVGGSNTQYF	TGTGCCAGCAGTTTAGTGGGCGGGAGTAATACGCAGTATTTT
15	-	TRBJ2-7	large	TRBV28	CASSLMGAIGYEQYF	TGTGCCAGCAGTTTAATGGGGGCAATCGGATACGAGCAGTACTTC
15	-	TRBJ2-3	medium-sized	TRBV4-2	CASSQEIPSSDTQYF	TGTGCCAGCAGCCAAGAGATACCCTCAAGCGATACGCAGTATTTT
19	-	TRBJ1-5	few	TRBV28	CASRLARRGGAYSNQPQHF	TGTGCCAGCCGTCTCGCGCGTAGGGGGGGAGCGTATAGCAATCAGCCCCAGCATTTT
11	-	TRBJ1-4	large	TRBV6-1	CASSDWEKLFF	TGTGCCAGCAGTGACTGGGAAAAACTGTTTTTT
14	-	TRBJ2-3	-	TRBV6-1	CASSTGLGTDTQYF	TGTGCCAGCAGTACCGGGTTGGGAACAGATACGCAGTATTTT
14	-	TRBJ2-2	large	TRBV19	CASEAGLNTGELFF	TGTGCCAGCGAGGCAGGGCTAAACACCGGGGAGCTGTTTTTT
14	TRBD1	TRBJ2-7	-	TRBV7-3	CASSQGQGPYEQYF	TGTGCCAGCAGCCAGGGACAGGGCCCCTACGAGCAGTACTTC
12	-	TRBJ2-1	few	TRBV20-1	CSAMGRYNEQFF	TGCAGTGCTATGGGCCGATACAATGAGCAGTTCTTC
13	TRBD1	TRBJ1-2	-	TRBV6-1	CASGGTGPHGYTF	TGTGCCAGCGGCGGGACAGGGCCCCATGGCTACACCTTC
14	-	TRBJ2-1	large	TRBV6-1	CASSGRDNYNEQFF	TGTGCCAGCAGTGGCCGGGACAATTACAATGAGCAGTTCTTC
14	-	TRBJ2-1	-	TRBV29-1	CSVDPTFNPNEQFF	TGCAGCGTTGACCCGACTTTCAATCCCAATGAGCAGTTCTTC
15	-	TRBJ2-3	medium-sized	TRBV28	CASTSVGISTDTQYF	TGTGCCAGCACTTCAGTTGGGATCAGCACAGATACGCAGTATTTT
13	-	TRBJ2-7	-	TRBV30	CAWNPGLPYEQYF	TGTGCCTGGAATCCCGGGTTACCCTACGAGCAGTACTTC
13	-	TRBJ2-7	medium-sized	TRBV5-1	CASSHRDGYEQYF	TGCGCCAGCAGCCACAGGGACGGCTACGAGCAGTACTTC
12	-	TRBJ2-1	few	TRBV5-6	CASSLEPTEQFF	TGTGCCAGCAGCTTGGAGCCGACTGAGCAGTTCTTC
11	TRBD1	TRBJ2-7	-	TRBV6-1	CASSTTGGEYF	TGTGCCAGCAGTACTACAGGGGGCGAATACTTC
15	TRBD1	TRBJ2-1	few	TRBV29-1	CSAVPGTDAYNEQFF	TGCAGCGCCGTACCCGGGACAGACGCCTACAATGAGCAGTTCTTC
12	-	TRBJ2-7	medium-sized	TRBV7-9	CASSPDRFEQYF	TGTGCCAGCAGCCCTGACCGTTTCGAGCAGTACTTC
17	-	TRBJ2-6	-	TRBV20-1	CSASQFTGLAGANVLTF	TGCAGTGCTAGTCAGTTCACTGGATTAGCTGGGGCCAACGTCCTGACTTTC
14	-	TRBJ2-4	medium-sized	TRBV2	CASSGDIAKNIQYF	TGTGCCAGCAGTGGGGACATAGCCAAAAACATTCAGTACTTC
15	TRBD1	TRBJ1-1	medium-sized	TRBV7-8	CASSRIQGAHTEAFF	TGTGCCAGCAGCCGGATACAGGGGGCGCACACTGAAGCTTTCTTT
17	TRBD2	TRBJ2-7	medium-sized	TRBV5-1	CASSSEGTSGLSYEQYF	TGCGCCAGCAGCTCGGAGGGGACTAGCGGTTTGTCCTACGAGCAGTACTTC
12	TRBD2	TRBJ2-7	medium-sized	TRBV28	CASSLLAWEQYF	TGTGCCAGCAGCCTACTAGCGTGGGAGCAGTACTTC
16	-	TRBJ2-4	medium-sized	TRBV20-1	CSARQVGSKAKNIQYF	TGCAGTGCTAGACAGGTGGGGAGTAAGGCCAAAAACATTCAGTACTTC
11	-	TRBJ2-5	medium-sized	TRBV20-1	CSANLQETQYF	TGCAGTGCTAACCTCCAAGAGACCCAGTACTTC
17	TRBD2	TRBJ2-5	-	TRBV7-9	CASSSRTSGRGGETQYF	TGTGCCAGCAGCTCCCGGACTAGCGGGAGAGGGGGAGAGACCCAGTACTTC
16	-	TRBJ1-5	once	TRBV28	CASSPRSGGNYQPQHF	TGTGCCAGCAGCCCAAGGTCGGGGGGCAATTATCAGCCCCAGCATTTT
13	-	TRBJ2-7	medium-sized	TRBV7-2	CASSLGARYEQYF	TGTGCCAGCAGCTTAGGGGCTCGCTACGAGCAGTACTTC
15	-	TRBJ1-3	medium-sized	TRBV19	CASRNRVPDGNTIYF	TGTGCCAGTAGAAACAGGGTTCCGGATGGAAACACCATATATTTT
14	TRBD1	TRBJ2-2	medium-sized	TRBV7-6	CASSPYRGSGELFF	TGTGCCAGCAGCCCATACAGGGGCTCCGGGGAGCTGTTTTTT
13	-	TRBJ1-2	medium-sized	TRBV20-1	CSAELALNYGYTF	TGCAGTGCTGAACTTGCACTTAACTATGGCTACACCTTC
14	TRBD2	TRBJ2-1	medium-sized	TRBV6-1	CASSKSGAYNEQFF	TGTGCCAGCAGTAAAAGCGGGGCCTACAATGAGCAGTTCTTC
15	-	TRBJ2-1	few	TRBV14	CASSHDLSSYNEQFF	TGTGCCAGCAGCCACGACTTAAGCTCCTACAATGAGCAGTTCTTC
14	-	TRBJ2-5	many	TRBV19	CASSKTTYQETQYF	TGTGCCAGTAGTAAGACAACGTACCAAGAGACCCAGTACTTC
14	TRBD2	TRBJ2-5	-	TRBV6-2/TRBV6-3	CATMGLAGQETQYF	TGTGCCACCATGGGACTAGCGGGGCAAGAGACCCAGTACTTC
17	-	TRBJ1-5	medium-sized	TRBV20-1	CSASPVRDSVSNQPQHF	TGCAGTGCTAGTCCAGTGCGAGACAGCGTTAGCAATCAGCCCCAGCATTTT